This is a list of T cell receptor beta chains from one sample in a study of cytomegalovirus exposure and HLA in healthy donors. Measured with immunoSEQ multiplex PCR; TCRdb has only the in-frame clones, and not every one. The sample shows 140,000 to 150,000 clones, roughly 78% of them seen only once. The sequenced sample consisted of PBMCs. Receptor source: a man aged 40-55 years in good health and CMV-seropositive. CDR3s include the opening cysteine and the closing phenylalanine or tryptophan. A D gene is named only where the DNA matches it firmly. Some rows mark clone size as missing; the rest say once, few, many or name a class of expanded clone.

>TRBV11-2|TRBJ1-1|-|-
CASSLAWGATNTEAFF
TGTGCCAGCAGCTTAGCCTGGGGAGCCACGAACACTGAAGCTTTCTTT
>TRBV2|TRBJ1-5|-|-
CASARTGHDNQPQHF
TGTGCCAGCGCCCGCACTGGGCATGACAATCAGCCCCAGCATTTT
>TRBV7-9|TRBJ1-4|-|once
CASSLDRSNEKLFF
TGTGCCAGCAGCTTAGACAGGAGTAATGAAAAACTGTTTTTT
>TRBV7-6|TRBJ2-3|TRBD2|-
CASSLGPSGPQDTQYF
TGTGCCAGCAGCTTAGGACCTAGCGGGCCCCAGGATACGCAGTATTTT
>TRBV19|TRBJ2-3|TRBD2|many
CASRLAGGPTDTQYF
TGTGCCAGTAGATTAGCGGGAGGGCCCACAGATACGCAGTATTTT
>TRBV6-1|TRBJ2-7|TRBD2|-
CASRQTSGVYEQYF
TGTGCCAGCAGACAGACTAGCGGGGTCTACGAGCAGTACTTC
>TRBV9|TRBJ2-1|-|-
CASSVRESSLYNEQFF
TGTGCCAGCAGCGTCCGAGAGTCCTCTCTCTACAATGAGCAGTTCTTC
>TRBV19|TRBJ2-3|-|-
CASSIASPDTQYF
TGTGCCAGTAGTATAGCGTCCCCAGATACGCAGTATTTT
>TRBV19|TRBJ2-7|-|-
CASSLQGPPNEQYF
TGTGCCAGTAGCCTACAGGGTCCCCCTAACGAGCAGTACTTC
>TRBV2|TRBJ2-1|TRBD2|once
CASRFTRDYLNEQFF
TGTGCCAGCAGATTTACCCGGGACTACCTCAATGAGCAGTTCTTC
>TRBV7-2|TRBJ2-3|-|-
CASSAREFSTDTQYF
TGTGCCAGCAGCGCCCGGGAGTTCAGCACAGATACGCAGTATTTT
>TRBV19|TRBJ1-2|TRBD1|-
CASSIEARGTGVYGYTF
TGTGCCAGTAGTATAGAGGCCCGGGGGACAGGGGTTTATGGCTACACCTTC
>TRBV7-2|TRBJ1-3|-|-
CASSFAGLSGNTIYF
TGTGCCAGCAGCTTCGCAGGGTTGTCTGGAAACACCATATATTTT
>TRBV19|TRBJ1-2|-|-
CASSIEAGRANYGYTF
TGTGCCAGTAGTATAGAAGCAGGGCGCGCTAACTATGGCTACACCTTC
>TRBV10-1|TRBJ2-1|TRBD2|once
CASKPGFKREGPYNEQFF
TGCGCCAGCAAACCAGGTTTCAAGCGGGAGGGCCCCTACAATGAGCAGTTCTTC
>TRBV6-1|TRBJ2-7|TRBD2|-
CASSEGAHYDPQRETPWYEQYF
TGTGCCAGCAGTGAAGGAGCACACTATGACCCACAGCGGGAGACCCCCTGGTACGAGCAGTACTTC
>TRBV5-1|TRBJ2-1|TRBD2|once
CASSPPGLAGQQQFF
TGCGCCAGCAGCCCTCCGGGACTAGCGGGCCAACAGCAGTTCTTC
>TRBV9|TRBJ2-1|-|once
CASSVVGADYNEQFF
TGTGCCAGCAGCGTAGTAGGGGCCGACTACAATGAGCAGTTCTTC
>TRBV6-5|TRBJ2-5|-|-
CASSYSTHLYQETQYF
TGTGCCAGCAGTTACAGCACCCATTTGTACCAAGAGACCCAGTACTTC
>TRBV27|TRBJ2-7|TRBD2|-
CASSERTSGSVQYF
TGTGCCAGCAGTGAGCGGACTAGCGGGAGCGTGCAGTACTTC
>TRBV19|TRBJ2-1|-|-
CASSSPRSFFSNEQFF
TGTGCCAGTAGTAGCCCGCGCTCCTTCTTTAGCAATGAGCAGTTCTTC
>TRBV7-8|TRBJ2-7|TRBD2|once
CASSPTSSGPYEQYF
TGTGCCAGCAGCCCAACCTCTAGCGGTCCCTACGAGCAGTACTTC
>TRBV19|TRBJ1-2|TRBD1|-
CASSISSGQAANYGYTF
TGTGCCAGTAGTATATCCAGTGGACAGGCTGCTAACTATGGCTACACCTTC
>TRBV11-2|TRBJ2-7|TRBD2|-
CASRQTGTSGSSYEQYF
TGTGCCAGCAGACAGACCGGGACTAGCGGGAGCTCCTACGAGCAGTACTTC
>TRBV11-3|TRBJ2-2|TRBD2|once
CASSLLSGSVTGELFF
TGTGCCAGCAGCTTACTAAGCGGGAGCGTCACCGGGGAGCTGTTTTTT
>TRBV6-6|TRBJ2-5|TRBD2|once
CASNRLAGDRETQYF
TGTGCCAGCAATAGACTAGCGGGAGATCGAGAGACCCAGTACTTC
>TRBV7-9|TRBJ1-4|TRBD1|few
CASSLSGTVNEKLFF
TGTGCCAGCAGCTTATCGGGGACAGTTAATGAAAAACTGTTTTTT
>TRBV19|TRBJ2-7|-|-
CASSISRPPYEQYF
TGTGCCAGTAGTATATCGAGGCCCCCCTACGAGCAGTACTTC
>TRBV27|TRBJ1-4|-|-
CASRGQGKLDGEKLFF
TGTGCCAGCAGAGGGCAGGGCAAGCTGGACGGCGAAAAACTGTTTTTT
>TRBV2|TRBJ2-7|TRBD1|-
CASSRDRNSYEQYF
TGTGCCAGCAGTCGGGACAGAAATTCCTACGAGCAGTACTTC
>TRBV6-6|TRBJ1-5|TRBD1|few
CASSYSTGGRPQHF
TGTGCCAGCAGTTACTCGACAGGGGGCCGGCCCCAGCATTTT
>TRBV10-3|TRBJ1-5|-|-
CAIKEEWDNGNQPQHF
TGTGCCATCAAAGAGGAATGGGACAACGGGAATCAGCCCCAGCATTTT
>TRBV27|TRBJ1-6|TRBD1|few
CASSSWTGDSPLHF
TGTGCCAGCAGTTCCTGGACAGGGGATTCACCCCTCCACTTT
>TRBV28|TRBJ1-4|-|-
CASSDLGQRREKLFF
TGTGCCAGCAGTGATCTCGGACAGAGACGGGAAAAACTGTTTTTT
>TRBV6-1|TRBJ1-2|TRBD1|-
CASNAGGLYGYTF
TGTGCCAGCAACGCAGGGGGTTTATATGGCTACACCTTC
>TRBV19|TRBJ2-1|TRBD2|-
CASSNWEGPYNEQFF
TGTGCCAGTAGTAATTGGGAGGGCCCCTACAATGAGCAGTTCTTC
>TRBV7-9|TRBJ2-3|-|-
CASSTSAVTDTQYF
TGTGCCAGCAGCACCTCGGCGGTCACAGATACGCAGTATTTT
>TRBV2|TRBJ2-1|TRBD2|-
CASRQLAGGPNEQFF
TGTGCCAGCAGACAACTAGCGGGAGGGCCTAATGAGCAGTTCTTC
>TRBV19|TRBJ2-7|-|-
CASSPQGGRVHEQYF
TGTGCCAGTAGTCCCCAAGGAGGGAGAGTTCACGAGCAGTACTTC
>TRBV10-2|TRBJ1-5|-|-
CASRAGFNQPQHF
TGCGCCAGCAGAGCGGGCTTCAATCAGCCCCAGCATTTT
>TRBV7-9|TRBJ1-4|-|-
CASSLPAGEKLFF
TGTGCCAGCAGCCTACCCGCGGGTGAAAAACTGTTTTTT
>TRBV6-1|TRBJ2-5|TRBD1|-
CASSGLGTGRETQYF
TGTGCCAGCAGTGGACTCGGGACAGGGAGAGAGACCCAGTACTTC
>TRBV5-5|TRBJ1-5|TRBD1|-
CASSDRQGDQPQHF
TGTGCCAGCAGCGACCGACAGGGTGATCAGCCCCAGCATTTT
>TRBV5-1|TRBJ1-1|-|-
CASSRSGELGTEAFF
TGCGCCAGCAGCCGATCAGGGGAATTGGGCACTGAAGCTTTCTTT
>TRBV7-2|TRBJ2-7|TRBD2|few
CASSPGTRAYEQYF
TGTGCCAGCAGCCCGGGGACTAGAGCCTACGAGCAGTACTTC
>TRBV9|TRBJ2-7|TRBD2|-
CASSAGTSGYEQYF
TGTGCCAGCAGCGCCGGGACTAGCGGTTACGAGCAGTACTTC
>TRBV5-1|TRBJ2-2|TRBD1|few
CASSRWQGADGELFF
TGCGCCAGCAGCCGGTGGCAGGGGGCTGATGGGGAGCTGTTTTTT
>TRBV30|TRBJ2-3|-|-
CAWSGLISTDTQYF
TGTGCCTGGAGCGGGTTAATTAGCACAGATACGCAGTATTTT
>TRBV18|TRBJ1-1|-|few
CASSPRTGNTEAFF
TGTGCCAGCTCACCACGTACAGGGAACACTGAAGCTTTCTTT
>TRBV5-6|TRBJ2-2|-|-
CASSVDPSGAGELFF
TGTGCCAGCAGCGTCGACCCCTCGGGGGCCGGGGAGCTGTTTTTT
>TRBV7-8|TRBJ1-6|-|-
CASSLVGRRSSYNSPLHF
TGTGCCAGCAGCTTAGTCGGCAGGAGGAGCTCCTATAATTCACCCCTCCACTTT
>TRBV5-1|TRBJ1-5|-|-
CASSFGGLSNQPQHF
TGCGCCAGCAGCTTCGGGGGGCTTAGCAATCAGCCCCAGCATTTT
>TRBV5-4|TRBJ2-2|-|few
CASSFRTGELFF
TGTGCCAGCAGCTTCCGCACCGGGGAGCTGTTTTTT
>TRBV4-1|TRBJ1-6|-|once
CASSQEHGGSPLHF
TGCGCCAGCAGCCAAGAACACGGGGGATCACCCCTCCACTTT
>TRBV6-5|TRBJ1-1|TRBD1|-
CASSYTGTVNTEAFF
TGTGCCAGCAGTTACACCGGGACAGTTAACACTGAAGCTTTCTTT